This T cell receptor (beta chain) emerged from a study of blood T cells in healthy people across ages. A sample-barcoded 5' primer and a J-beta primer mix were used in a second PCR of roughly 6 to 11 cycles. One entry per CDR3 protein, called by TCRdb with MiXCR from the 5' RACE reads. The sample has about 640,000 distinct CDR3 sequences, about 43% seen once. The clonotype comes from a man of 80 years or more in good health. The sample consisted of blood.

The CDR3 is CSPTGSTPTDTQYF. The CDR3 DNA reads as TGCAGTCCGACGGGCTCCACTCCCACAGATACGCAGTATTTT. The genes are TRBV20-1 and TRBJ2-3; D gene uncertain. Germline values: CDR1 DFQATT, CDR2 SNEGSKA (reference sequence). The CDR3 contains 14 residues. V gave up 8 bases and J gave up 2 bases, with 17 bases separating them.